Listed below are T cell receptor beta chains from one sample, sequenced in a study of blood T cell repertoires in COVID-19. Profiled with immunoSEQ multiplex PCR; TCRdb holds only in-frame clones, not every one. The sample consists of around 160,000 clones, 65% to 90% of them appearing once. Input material: peripheral blood. The receptors originated from a man aged 55 to 70 with acute or convalescent COVID-19. Each CDR3 is given with its conserved first and last residue. The D gene is left open where the match is weak.

NA	TRBV6-5	TRBJ1-2	CASRLHGGGYTF
NA	TRBV11-2	TRBJ2-5	CASSLGGPRETQYF
NA	TRBV3-1/TRBV3-2	TRBJ1-2	CASSQVLQAFGYGYTF
NA	TRBV28	TRBJ1-5	CASSPPNQPQHF
NA	TRBV5-3	TRBJ1-5	CARSRSGDGQPQHF
TRBD2	TRBV5-6	TRBJ2-1	CASHLLAVYNEQFF
TRBD1	TRBV7-9	TRBJ1-6	CASSDTGEWSPLHF
NA	TRBV20-1	TRBJ1-2	CSPWSNYGYTF
TRBD1	TRBV6-5	TRBJ2-6	CASRAGGLYVLTF
TRBD1	TRBV28	TRBJ2-3	CASRLPGQGARDTQYF
TRBD1	TRBV5-4	TRBJ1-1	CASSRDRGDTEAFF
TRBD1	TRBV19	TRBJ1-5	CASSTDRGGNQPQHF
NA	TRBV6-5	TRBJ1-3	CASSPLRSSGNTIYF
TRBD1	TRBV7-8	TRBJ1-5	CASSDRGNQPQHF
TRBD1	TRBV7-9	TRBJ2-7	CASSDRVVQYF
NA	TRBV7-6	TRBJ2-7	CASSLSPQAPYEQYF
TRBD1	TRBV7-3	TRBJ1-5	CASSSDRGQPQHF
NA	TRBV7-8	TRBJ2-7	CASSSGRGPGEQYF
NA	TRBV5-1	TRBJ2-5	CASSLLVQGETQYF
NA	TRBV28	TRBJ1-1	CASTFGQLYTEAFF
NA	TRBV7-2	TRBJ1-1	CASSPVTSGDTEAFF
NA	TRBV7-9	TRBJ1-1	CASSLSRGGTEAFF
NA	TRBV7-2	TRBJ1-5	CASSSTGTPLSNQPQHF
TRBD1	TRBV5-1	TRBJ1-5	CASSLVPGGYQPQHF
TRBD1	TRBV7-8	TRBJ1-2	CASSRTGASYGYTF
NA	TRBV7-3	TRBJ1-1	CASSPTPRGMNTEAFF
TRBD2	TRBV5-1	TRBJ2-1	CASSLQPQGGVYNEQFF
TRBD2	TRBV19	TRBJ2-7	CASSIGGLGTYEQYF
TRBD2	TRBV4-2	TRBJ2-7	CASSPGLAESYEQYF
NA	TRBV5-6	TRBJ1-6	CASSGFRGGSPLHF
TRBD2	TRBV27	TRBJ2-7	CASSSLTSGSYEQYF
TRBD1	TRBV6-2/TRBV6-3	TRBJ1-2	CASSYPGQGGAGGYTF
NA	TRBV15	TRBJ2-7	CATSSGQWREQYF
NA	TRBV24-1	TRBJ1-2	CATSAAGSNYGYTF
NA	TRBV7-3	TRBJ1-2	CASSPRGGADGYTF
TRBD1	TRBV11-3	TRBJ2-7	CASSVSGTGTYEQYF
TRBD1	TRBV28	TRBJ2-7	CASLDRAYYEQYF
NA	TRBV12-3/TRBV12-4	TRBJ1-1	CASSLTAYTEAFF
NA	TRBV23-1	TRBJ1-2	CASSHQGPNYGYTF
TRBD2	TRBV5-1	TRBJ2-7	CASSYWTSGAYEQYF
NA	TRBV7-5	TRBJ1-3	CVRSTGCKTGNTIYF
TRBD2	TRBV7-3	TRBJ2-6	CASSPYGRSGANVLTF
TRBD2	TRBV19	TRBJ2-2	CASSIVGLAGSGELFF
NA	TRBV5-1	TRBJ2-2	CASSPRGGNTGELFF
NA	TRBV12-3/TRBV12-4	TRBJ1-5	CASSLRGDQPQHF
TRBD1	TRBV6-5	TRBJ2-3	CATGQVSTDTQYF
TRBD1	TRBV11-1	TRBJ2-5	CASSSGQGVTETQYF
NA	TRBV27	TRBJ2-7	CASSYRQGVREQYF
NA	TRBV29-1	TRBJ1-1	CSVDPGGTEAFF
TRBD1	TRBV5-1	TRBJ1-5	CASSLNSASGTGNQPQHF
TRBD1	TRBV5-1	TRBJ2-7	CASSFGDREVYEQYF
TRBD1	TRBV5-8	TRBJ2-7	CASSSTNDFRDRRYEQYF
TRBD2	TRBV6-5	TRBJ2-3	CASSPSGRWADTQYF
NA	TRBV23-1	TRBJ1-5	CASSQCPSPVSNQPQHF
NA	TRBV11-3	TRBJ2-1	CASTVLNRYNEQFF
TRBD1	TRBV19	TRBJ2-5	CASSLTGGAETQYF
NA	TRBV18	TRBJ1-1	CASSPPQGNFINEAFF
TRBD2	TRBV10-3	TRBJ2-1	CAITPVGGRNEQFF
NA	TRBV5-1	TRBJ2-2	CASSLAPTGLATGELFF
TRBD1	TRBV15	TRBJ1-1	CATSPQGWTEAFF